This T cell receptor beta chain originates from a study of blood T cell repertoires in COVID-19. Overall study: The United States, Italy and Spain supplied acute and convalescent COVID-19 samples.

The length of the CDR3 is 16 residues. The V end lost 8 bases, the J end lost 1 base, and 20 bases lay between the germline ends. Per germline, CDR1 SNHLY and CDR2 FYNNEI. Patients from Seattle were sampled longitudinally, starting during active infection. In the authors' methods: Amplifying reference gene primers gave estimates of nucleated cell counts. This table comes from immunoSEQ multiplex PCR, and its TCRdb copy is limited to in-frame clones, with some not included. That table supplies the V and J calls and clone size; D and trimming were determined from the DNA. The table has hundreds of thousands of clones, approximately 91% seen once.

Sequenced sample: peripheral blood. The chain combines TRBV2 with TRBJ1-1; weak D call: TRBD1 (6 bases). The TCR was taken from a woman aged 50 to 60 with COVID-19, enrolled during active disease. The CDR3 DNA reads as TGTGCCAGCCTCTCTCGGGGGGGCGCGAGGAACACTGAAGCTTTCTTT. This encodes CASLSRGGARNTEAFF.